The 15 T cell receptor beta chains presented below share a single source sample, sequenced in a study of PD-1 blockade in classical Hodgkin lymphoma. Documented time point: cycle 4 day 1 (C4D1), after more than five weeks of nivolumab. Brentuximab vedotin exposure varied among the patients, all of whom had relapsed after autologous stem cell transplantation. Assay: immunoSEQ multiplex PCR; the TCRdb copy retains only in-frame clones and omits some. The sample lists around 40,000 clones; around 80% were seen once. The material sequenced was peripheral blood mononuclear cells (PBMCs), taken before the fourth cycle of nivolumab. The receptor source for this set is a human donor with classical Hodgkin lymphoma.

This clone was found once. Its ends do not fully match the called genes, so a read error is possible. The chain combines TRBV4-3 with TRBJ2-1; the D gene is possibly TRBD1 (5 bases). Germline CDR1 LGHNA, CDR2 YSLEER. The CDR3 extends over 18 amino acids. As DNA, the CDR3 is TGCGCCAGCAGCCAAGTCAGACAGTCCTACTTCTCCGACAATGAGCAGTTCTTC. This translates into CASSQVRQSYFSDNEQFF.

The gene calls are TRBV27 and TRBJ1-1; D gene uncertain. Looked up from germline, CDR1 is MNHEY and CDR2 is SMNVEV (reference sequence). V shed 0 bases and J shed 1 base, with 6 bases lying between them. CDR3 length: 14 amino acids. The CDR3 here is CASSLSRWNTEAFF. As DNA, the CDR3 is TGTGCCAGCAGTTTATCGCGGTGGAACACTGAAGCTTTCTTT.

V usage is TRBV6-5 and J usage is TRBJ1-6; D call uncertain. The CDR3 length is 12 residues. V was clipped by 5 bases and J by 7 bases, with 6 bases between them. Germline V lookup: CDR1 MNHEY, CDR2 SVGAGI. The CDR3 region is CASSRRNSPLHF. DNA for the CDR3: TGTGCCAGCAGTCGACGGAATTCACCCCTCCACTTT.

The chain employs TRBV27 and TRBJ2-4; D ambiguous. Germline values: CDR1 MNHEY, CDR2 SMNVEV (reference sequence). The CDR3 totals 15 residues. The germline V and J ends were trimmed by 7 bases and 0 bases, with 13 bases remaining between them. The CDR3 reads CASKFHALAKNIQYF. The DNA for the CDR3 is TGTGCCAGCAAATTTCATGCTCTAGCCAAAAACATTCAGTACTTC.

The chain uses TRBV10-2 and TRBJ2-7; no reliable D call. From germline, CDR1 is WSHSY and CDR2 SAAADI. The CDR3 contains 14 residues. The V gene lost 4 bases and the J gene lost 3 bases, with 13 bases spanning the gap. Here the CDR3 DNA reads TGCGCCAGCAGTGGTAAAGGCAAAAGCTACGAGCAGTACTTC. Protein: CASSGKGKSYEQYF.

This chain uses TRBV7-2 with TRBJ1-2; weak D call: TRBD1 (6 bases). V was clipped by 1 base and J by 0 bases, with 12 bases between them. The germline V gene encodes CDR1 SGHTA and CDR2 FQGNSA. CDR3 length: 16 residues. In DNA form, the CDR3 reads TGTGCCAGCAGCTTAGGGGGGCGGTCAGCTAACTATGGCTACACCTTC. Residues: CASSLGGRSANYGYTF.

The chain uses TRBV30 and TRBJ1-6; D possibly corresponds to TRBD1 (5 bases). CDR3 length equals 19 residues. The V gene's germline CDR1 is GTSNPN and CDR2 SVGIG (reference sequence). The V end was cut by 0 bases, the J end by 4 bases, with 22 bases between. The CDR3 DNA reads TGTGCCTGGAGTGTGACCCGAACGGGCAGGGTATTTTATAATTCACCCCTCCACTTT. Amino acids: CAWSVTRTGRVFYNSPLHF.

This clone appeared a few times. The rearrangement joins TRBV7-9 to TRBJ1-6, with a possible D match to TRBD1 (5 bases). Germline assignment: CDR1 SEHNR and CDR2 FQNEAQ (reference sequence). V was clipped by 4 bases and J by 7 bases, with 8 bases between them. There are 13 residues in the CDR3. CDR3 bases: TGTGCCAGCAGCTATAGACAGAATTCACCCCTCCACTTT. This gives the protein CASSYRQNSPLHF. Drawing the rest from reference TRBV7-9 and TRBJ1-6, the complete variable domain is DTGVSQNPRHKITKRGQNVTFRCDPISEHNRLYWYRQTLGQGPEFLTYFQNEAQLEKSRLLSDRFSAERPKGSFSTLEIQRTEQGDSAMYLCASSYRQNSPLHFGNGTRLTVT.

The V gene is TRBV18, the J gene TRBJ2-1; 11 bases fit TRBD2. V lost 3 bases to trimming and J lost 0 bases; unmatched junction nucleotides: 4. Germline CDR1 reads KGHSH; CDR2 reads LQKENI. The CDR3 runs 17 residues. CDR3 DNA sequence: TGTGCCAGCTCACCCCTAGCGGGGGGTTTCTCCTACAATGAGCAGTTCTTC. It translates to CASSPLAGGFSYNEQFF.

The rearrangement joins TRBV28 to TRBJ1-5; 10 nucleotides match TRBD1. The CDR3 extends over 16 amino acids. The germline gives CDR1 MDHEN, CDR2 SYDVKM. The J segment lost 2 bases and the V segment lost 6 bases, leaving 7 bases of the junction unmatched. CDR3 coding DNA: TGTGCCAGCAGAGCCGGGACAGGGGCAGGCAATCAGCCCCAGCATTTT. Translated: CASRAGTGAGNQPQHF.

The chain uses TRBV15 and TRBJ2-7, with D perhaps assigned TRBD1 or TRBD2 (5 bases each). V lost 0 bases and J 2 bases, leaving 8 bases between the germline ends. The CDR3 spans 14 residues. The germline V gene encodes CDR1 LNHNV and CDR2 YYDKDF (reference sequence). CDR3: CATSREPGPYEQYF. CDR3 nucleotide sequence: TGTGCCACCAGCAGAGAACCGGGGCCCTACGAGCAGTACTTC.

V is TRBV19 and J is TRBJ2-2; D unclear. Germline V gene lookup returns CDR1 LNHDA and CDR2 SQIVND (reference sequence). The CDR3 has 14 amino acids. V shed 4 bases and J shed 2 bases, with 8 bases lying between them. CDR3 loop: CASSTELNTGELFF. CDR3 bases: TGTGCCAGTAGTACAGAGCTTAACACCGGGGAGCTGTTTTTT.

The V and J genes are TRBV19 and TRBJ2-3; the match to TRBD2 covers 10 bases. The germline CDR1 and CDR2 sequences are LNHDA and SQIVND (reference sequence). This CDR3 has 18 amino acids. After removal of 5 bases from V and 5 bases from J, the junction contained 16 bases not matched to a gene. For the CDR3, the DNA is TGTGCCAGTAGTCCAGGTTTTTGGACTAGCGGTGTTAAAGATACGCAGTATTTT. It specifies CASSPGFWTSGVKDTQYF.

The J gene is TRBJ2-5, the V gene TRBV4-3; D remains ambiguous. The V end was cut by 0 bases, the J end by 6 bases, with 14 bases between. In germline, CDR1 is LGHNA, CDR2 YSLEER. The CDR3 loop spans 15 amino acids. The CDR3 DNA reads TGCGCCAGCAGCCAAGATCAGAAAGCGCTAAAGACCCAGTACTTC. Amino acids: CASSQDQKALKTQYF.

In nucleotides, the CDR3 is TGTGCCAGCAGCTCGACAGGGAACAATGAGCAGTTCTTC. Its protein is CASSSTGNNEQFF. The genes are TRBV6-1 and TRBJ2-1; 7 nucleotides line up with TRBD1. V shed 6 bases, J shed 5 bases, and the junction held 4 bases outside the gene matches. Germline V gives CDR1 MNHNS, CDR2 SASEGT. This CDR3 is built from 13 residues.